The sequence of this T cell receptor beta chain was determined in a study of T cells in Graves' hyperthyroidism and ophthalmopathy. This clonotype came up many times. From RNA transcripts, TCR beta CDR3 regions were amplified. The TCR CDR3 was amplified in a first-round RT-PCR using the HTBI primer set. MiXCR, run by TCRdb on the multiplex PCR reads, gives a single entry per CDR3 protein. This sample carries around 720,000 distinct CDR3 sequences, just over 35% of them seen once, and the ten largest clones take less than 40%. The receptor comes from a woman aged 40 to 49 with Graves' hyperthyroidism. Input material: blood.

The CDR3 coding sequence is TGTGCCAGCAGCTTACAAGGAGTGGGTCAGCCCCAGCATTTT. This encodes CASSLQGVGQPQHF. The chain links TRBV7-9 to TRBJ1-5; D is undetermined. There are 14 residues in the CDR3. Germline V CDR1 and CDR2: SEHNR, FQNEAQ (reference sequence). Trimming removed 2 bases at V and 6 bases at J, with 11 bases between.